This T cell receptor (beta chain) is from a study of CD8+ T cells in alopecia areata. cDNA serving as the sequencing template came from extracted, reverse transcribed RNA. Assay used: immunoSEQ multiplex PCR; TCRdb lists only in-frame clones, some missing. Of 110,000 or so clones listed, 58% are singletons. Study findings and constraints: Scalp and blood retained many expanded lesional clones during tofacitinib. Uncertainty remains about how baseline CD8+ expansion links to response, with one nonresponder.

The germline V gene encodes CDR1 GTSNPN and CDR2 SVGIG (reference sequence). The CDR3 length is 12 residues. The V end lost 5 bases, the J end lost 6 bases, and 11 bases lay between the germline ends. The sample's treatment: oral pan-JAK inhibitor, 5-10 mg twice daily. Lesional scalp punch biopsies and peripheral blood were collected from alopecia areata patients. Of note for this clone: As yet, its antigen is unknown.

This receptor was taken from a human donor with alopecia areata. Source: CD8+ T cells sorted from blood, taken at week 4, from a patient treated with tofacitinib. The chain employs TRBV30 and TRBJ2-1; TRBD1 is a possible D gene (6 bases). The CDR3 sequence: CAWARGPNEQFF. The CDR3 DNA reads TGTGCCTGGGCCAGGGGCCCCAATGAGCAGTTCTTC. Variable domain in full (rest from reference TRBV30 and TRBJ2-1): SQTIHQWPATLVQPVGSPLSLECTVEGTSNPNLYWYRQAAGRGLQLLFYSVGIGQISSEVPQNLSASRPQDRQFILSSKKLLLSDSGFYLCAWARGPNEQFFGPGTRLTVL.